The clone carrying this T cell receptor beta chain was found many times. Its matching antigen is unknown. The sample is drawn from a study of T cell repertoires in cytomegalovirus infection. Study observations and caveats: What dominated the ex vivo response were HLA-C-restricted CMV-specific TCR beta clonotypes. Carriage of CMV together with the relevant HLA was identifiable through cumulative public TCR beta family frequency.

The V and J ends lost 4 bases and 1 base, in that order; junction bases with no gene match: 1. Germline CDR1 reads SGHTA; CDR2 reads FQGNSA. This CDR3 has 14 amino acids. One entry per CDR3 protein results from TCRdb running MiXCR on the reads. The data hold 150,000 to 200,000 distinct CDR3 sequences, with 8.5% to 10% observed a single time. This chain joins TRBV7-2 and TRBJ2-7, with 10 bases that match TRBD1. Sequencing input: PBMCs. The clonotype was recovered from a human donor in good health (CMV status not recorded). Some clones in this sample may be carry-over from other donors' samples. The CDR3 sequence is CASSWGQGSYEQYF. As DNA, the CDR3 is TGTGCCAGCAGCTGGGGACAGGGGTCCTACGAGCAGTACTTC.